The next 3 T cell receptor beta chains were all read from a single sample in a study of blood T cells in healthy people across ages (dated by TCRdb to 2015 to 2017). The protocol used for the library was 5' RACE. The data were produced on an Illumina HiSeq 2500. A second PCR of roughly 7 to 11 cycles was performed with a sample-barcoded 5' primer and a J-beta primer mix. TCRdb ran its own pipeline on the public reads, namely fastp trimming at Q25 and MiXCR clone calling, and kept in-frame beta chains. Entries that share a CDR3 protein sequence are merged under the most common genes and DNA. For this sample there are over 1,200,000 distinct CDR3 sequences; around 59% appear just once. The ten biggest clones cover approximately 7% of the sample. The material sequenced was blood. These receptors all stem from a man between 18 and 35 years old in good health.

The chain uses TRBV10-3 and TRBJ2-6; D is unclear. The V gene lost 8 bases and the J gene lost 0 bases, with 11 bases spanning the gap. The CDR3 sequence is 15 residues long. Germline V gene sequence: CDR1 ENHRY, CDR2 SYGVKD. Here the CDR3 DNA reads TGTGCCATCGGTATAGGCCACTCTGGGGCCAACGTCCTGACTTTC. Its protein is CAIGIGHSGANVLTF.

In regard to this clonotype: At one end, the junction sequence differs from germline, possibly due to a read error. In nucleotides, the CDR3 is TGTGCCTGCAGTTCATCAAGGTCCGAGCAGTACTTC. Protein sequence: CACSSSRSEQYF. The V and J genes are TRBV6-6 and TRBJ2-7; no clear D. Per the germline V gene, CDR1 is MNHNY and CDR2 is SVGAGI (reference sequence). The CDR3 totals 12 residues.

The chain uses TRBV10-3 and TRBJ2-5, with a tentative D call TRBD2 (6 bases). The CDR3 consists of 19 residues. V shed 2 bases and J shed 5 bases, with 27 bases lying between them. Looked up from germline, CDR1 is ENHRY and CDR2 is SYGVKD. CDR3 region: CAISETYRDWSLATETQYF. CDR3 DNA: TGTGCCATCAGTGAGACATACCGGGACTGGTCCTTGGCTACGGAGACCCAGTACTTC.